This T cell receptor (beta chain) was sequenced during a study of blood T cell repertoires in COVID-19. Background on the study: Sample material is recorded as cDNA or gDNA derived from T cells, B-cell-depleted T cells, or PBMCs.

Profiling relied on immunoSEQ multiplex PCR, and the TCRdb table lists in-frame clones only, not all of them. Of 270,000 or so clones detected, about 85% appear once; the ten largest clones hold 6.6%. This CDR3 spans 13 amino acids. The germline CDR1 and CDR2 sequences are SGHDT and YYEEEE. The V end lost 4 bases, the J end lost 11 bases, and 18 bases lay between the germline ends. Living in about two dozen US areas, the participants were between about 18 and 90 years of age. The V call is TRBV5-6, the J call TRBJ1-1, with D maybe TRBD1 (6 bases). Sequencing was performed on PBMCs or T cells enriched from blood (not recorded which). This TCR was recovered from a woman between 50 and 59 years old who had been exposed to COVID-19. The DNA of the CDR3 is TGTGCCAGCAGCCGGCGAAACAGGGTAGACGCTTTCTTT. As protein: CASSRRNRVDAFF. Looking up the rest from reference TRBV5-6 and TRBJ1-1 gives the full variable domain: DAGVTQSPTHLIKTRGQQVTLRCSPKSGHDTVSWYQQALGQGPQFIFQYYEEEERQRGNFPDRFSGHQFPNYSSELNVNALLLGDSALYLCASSRRNRVDAFFGQGTRLTVV.